Shown below are 8 T cell receptor beta chains from a single sample sequenced in a study of identical twins. Each CDR3 protein is one row after TCRdb ran MiXCR on the 5' RACE reads. The table shows about 1.7 million distinct CDR3 sequences, with about 32% occurring only once. The material sequenced was cord blood. The source is a newborn girl in good health.

The chain carries TRBV20-1 and TRBJ2-1, with TRBD2 matching 13 bases. Germline V CDR1 and CDR2: DFQATT, SNEGSKA (reference sequence). The CDR3 length is 17 residues. J gave up 5 bases and V 0 bases, and 7 bases lay outside the gene matches. CDR3: CSARDPRTSGGHNEQFF. CDR3 bases: TGCAGTGCTAGAGATCCGAGGACTAGCGGGGGTCACAATGAGCAGTTCTTC.

This clonotype has a count of ten or more. V usage is TRBV5-1 and J usage is TRBJ2-3; a weak D match, TRBD2 (6 bases). The germline V and J ends were trimmed by 1 base and 2 bases, with 11 bases remaining between them. The CDR3 spans 15 residues. CDR1 SGHRS and CDR2 YFSETQ come from the germline V gene. CDR3 DNA sequence: TGCGCCAGCAGCTTGAGAGCGGGCTCCACAGATACGCAGTATTTT. Residues: CASSLRAGSTDTQYF.

In this sample, this clonotype turned up a few times. The rearrangement links TRBV6-6 to TRBJ2-5; the D gene is possibly TRBD2 (5 bases). The V end was cut by 7 bases, the J end by 5 bases, with 14 bases between. The CDR3 is 13 amino acids. The V gene's germline CDR1 is MNHNY and CDR2 SVGAGI (reference sequence). The CDR3 here is CASTRGEWETQYF. CDR3 nucleotides: TGTGCCAGCACACGTGGGGAGTGGGAGACCCAGTACTTC.

V and J are TRBV7-2 and TRBJ2-3; weak D call: TRBD2 (6 bases). The CDR3 has 16 residues. Germline V gene sequence: CDR1 SGHTA, CDR2 FQGNSA. V was trimmed by 5 bases and J by 3 bases, leaving 18 bases between them. CDR3 sequence: CASSPPLARGTDTQYF. The CDR3 coding sequence is TGTGCCAGCAGCCCCCCTCTGGCACGGGGGACAGATACGCAGTATTTT.

The rearrangement joins TRBV28 to TRBJ2-2; TRBD1 matches 8 bases. Germline CDR1 and CDR2: MDHEN and SYDVKM. J was trimmed by 6 bases and V by 5 bases; bases with no gene match: 8. The CDR3 spans 15 residues. The CDR3 nucleotides are TGTGCCAGCAGTCACGGACAGGGTATATCCGGGGAGCTGTTTTTT. The encoded protein is CASSHGQGISGELFF.

J is TRBJ2-1 and V is TRBV7-8, with D unclear. Germline V gene lookup returns CDR1 SGHVS and CDR2 FQNEAQ. This CDR3 spans 13 amino acids. The ends were cut back, 7 bases at V and 5 bases at J, with 12 bases in the middle. The CDR3 is CASNYAANNEQFF. CDR3 DNA: TGTGCCAGCAACTACGCCGCGAACAATGAGCAGTTCTTC. The full variable domain, rest sourced from reference TRBV7-8 and TRBJ2-1, is GAGVSQSPRYKVAKRGQDVALRCDPISGHVSLFWYQQALGQGPEFLTYFQNEAQLDKSGLPSDRFFAERPEGSVSTLKIQRTQQEDSAVYLCASNYAANNEQFFGPGTRLTVL.

This clonotype was recorded many times. V usage is TRBV6-2 or TRBV6-3 and J usage is TRBJ2-3, with D possibly TRBD2 on 5 matching bases. The CDR3 is 12 amino acids. Germline V CDR1 and CDR2: MNHEY, SVGEGT. Trimming left V 2 bases short and J 6 bases short, with 6 bases between. The CDR3: CASSYRRDTQYF. The CDR3 DNA follows: TGTGCCAGCAGTTACAGGAGGGATACGCAGTATTTT.

In its sample, this clonotype was seen many times. The rearrangement uses TRBV28 and TRBJ2-6; a weak D match, TRBD2 (6 bases). The CDR3 consists of 15 residues. The V end lost 3 bases, the J end lost 3 bases, and 9 bases lay between the germline ends. The V gene's germline CDR1 is MDHEN and CDR2 SYDVKM. The CDR3 bases are TGTGCCAGCAGTTTGGGGGGTCTTGGGGCCAACGTCCTGACTTTC. As protein: CASSLGGLGANVLTF.